These 8 T cell receptor beta chains originate from one sample sequenced in a study of control samples from healthy donors and cancer patients. The repertoire was sequenced with immunoSEQ multiplex PCR; TCRdb's copy has only in-frame clones and lacks some. The sample carries tens of thousands of clones, about 88% recorded once. What was sequenced was PBMCs. The receptor source for this set is a woman in her forties or fifties with colorectal cancer.

This chain joins TRBV5-6 and TRBJ2-2; D gene ambiguous. V was shortened by 1 base and J by 1 base, with 5 bases between the two germline ends. The CDR3 is 14 residues long. Germline values: CDR1 SGHDT, CDR2 YYEEEE. CDR3: CASSLLENTGELFF. DNA of the CDR3: TGTGCCAGCAGCTTGCTAGAGAACACCGGGGAGCTGTTTTTT.

V gene TRBV7-2 combines with J gene TRBJ1-5; D unclear. CDR1 is SGHTA, CDR2 FQGNSA, per germline. Trimming took 5 bases from V and 0 from J, leaving 14 bases between them. The CDR3 runs 16 residues. As DNA, the CDR3 is TGTGCCAGCAGCGCCACAGAATCCCATAGCAATCAGCCCCAGCATTTT. Encoded protein: CASSATESHSNQPQHF.

V and J are TRBV7-2 and TRBJ2-5; D unclear. V lost 2 bases and J lost 5, with 6 bases in between. Germline V CDR1 and CDR2: SGHTA, FQGNSA. The CDR3 runs 12 residues. In DNA form, the CDR3 reads TGTGCCAGCAGCTTAAACGCGGAGACCCAGTACTTC. It is translated as CASSLNAETQYF.

The V call is TRBV18, the J call TRBJ1-1; D gene uncertain. CDR1 and CDR2 (germline): KGHSH, LQKENI. The CDR3 is made up of 12 amino acids. The ends were cut back, 5 bases at V and 8 bases at J, with 12 bases in the middle. CDR3: CASSYASGEAFF. The DNA of the CDR3 is TGTGCCAGCTCATACGCCTCTGGGGAAGCTTTCTTT.

This chain uses TRBV9 with TRBJ1-2; D uncertain. Germline lookup yields CDR1 SGDLS and CDR2 YYNGEE. The CDR3 is 15 amino acids. V was pared by 0 bases and J by 0 bases, with 9 bases between. The CDR3 DNA sequence: TGTGCCAGCAGCGTAGCGGGAGCTTCTAACTATGGCTACACCTTC. It encodes CASSVAGASNYGYTF.

The J gene is TRBJ2-2, the V gene TRBV3-1 (or the pseudogene TRBV3-2), with TRBD2 matching over 12 bases. The CDR3 totals 19 residues. Germline values: CDR1 LGHDT, CDR2 YNNKEL (reference sequence). The V gene end was trimmed by 7 bases and the J gene end by 3 bases; junction bases not matched to a gene: 15. The DNA for the CDR3 is TGTGCCAGCACCCCAAGGCCCCCTAGCGGGGGGGCCCACACCGGGGAGCTGTTTTTT. Protein: CASTPRPPSGGAHTGELFF.

In nucleotides, the CDR3 is TGTGCCAGCAGGGAGGGACAGGGGCAAAACTATGGCTACACCTTC. Its translation: CASREGQGQNYGYTF. V and J are TRBV2 and TRBJ1-2; 10 positions agree with TRBD1. Germline assignment: CDR1 SNHLY and CDR2 FYNNEI. V lost 6 bases and J lost 2; bases outside the gene matches: 6. This CDR3 comprises 15 residues.

V is TRBV25-1 and J is TRBJ1-5; D not certain. CDR1 MGHDK and CDR2 SYGVNS come from the germline V gene. Trimming stripped 6 bases from V and 2 bases from J, with 5 bases between. CDR3 length: 12 amino acids. The CDR3: CASRRGNQPQHF. The DNA of the CDR3 is TGTGCCAGCAGGCGAGGCAATCAGCCCCAGCATTTT.